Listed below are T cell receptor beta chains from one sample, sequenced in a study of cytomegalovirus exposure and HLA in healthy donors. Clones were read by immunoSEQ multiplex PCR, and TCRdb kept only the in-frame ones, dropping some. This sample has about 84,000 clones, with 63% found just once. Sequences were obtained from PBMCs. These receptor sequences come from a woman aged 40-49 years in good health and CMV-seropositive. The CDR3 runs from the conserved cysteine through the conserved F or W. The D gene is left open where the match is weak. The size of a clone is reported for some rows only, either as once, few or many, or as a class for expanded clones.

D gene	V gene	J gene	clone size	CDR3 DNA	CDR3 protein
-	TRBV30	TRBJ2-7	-	TGTGCCTGGCGAATTACAGGGACCTCTGCTGAGCAGTACTTC	CAWRITGTSAEQYF
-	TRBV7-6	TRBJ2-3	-	TGTGCCAGCAGCCCCTACCCTGCGCGGGGAGATACGCAGTATTTT	CASSPYPARGDTQYF
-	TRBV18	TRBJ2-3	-	TGTGCCAGCTCACCTGAGGACTTCTGGGGTACAGATACGCAGTATTTT	CASSPEDFWGTDTQYF
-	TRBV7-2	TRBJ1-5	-	TGTGCCAGCAGCTTTATCGCGGGGGTAGGCAATCAGCCCCAGCATTTT	CASSFIAGVGNQPQHF
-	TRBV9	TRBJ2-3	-	TGTGCCAGCAGCGTAGTCGGAGAACACACAGATACGCAGTATTTT	CASSVVGEHTDTQYF
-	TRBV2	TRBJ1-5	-	TGTGCCAGCAGTCGACCGGGGGGGGACGGAAGTCCCCAGCATTTT	CASSRPGGDGSPQHF
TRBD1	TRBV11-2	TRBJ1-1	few	TGTGCCAGCACCGAGACAGGGGGCGTCATGAACACTGAAGCTTTCTTT	CASTETGGVMNTEAFF
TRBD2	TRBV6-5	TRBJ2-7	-	TGTGCCAGCAGTTACTCGGGCTTTCTAGCGGGAGGCGAGCAGTACTTC	CASSYSGFLAGGEQYF
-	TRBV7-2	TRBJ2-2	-	TGTGCCAGCAGCCGGGGTCTAGCTACCGGGGAGCTGTTTTTT	CASSRGLATGELFF
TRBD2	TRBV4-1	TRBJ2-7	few	TGCGCCAGCAGCCGCACGACTGGGACTACCGGGCTGGAGCAGTACTTC	CASSRTTGTTGLEQYF
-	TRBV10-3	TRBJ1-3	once	TGTGCCATCAGTGAGGGCAGCGCTGGAAACACCATATATTTT	CAISEGSAGNTIYF
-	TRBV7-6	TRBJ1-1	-	TGTGCCAGCAGCTTTCGGACAGCCCAAATGAGGAACACTGAAGCTTTCTTT	CASSFRTAQMRNTEAFF
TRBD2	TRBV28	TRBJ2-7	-	TGTGCCAGCTACCCTGAGACTAGCGGGAGCTACGAGCAGTACTTC	CASYPETSGSYEQYF
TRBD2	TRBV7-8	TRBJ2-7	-	TGTGCCAGCAGCTCAGCGCTCCGGAGCGGGAGGGCCTTCGAGCAGTACTTC	CASSSALRSGRAFEQYF
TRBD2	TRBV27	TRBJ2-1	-	TGTGCCAGCAGTACGGGACTAGCGGGAATGTATGAGCAGTTCTTC	CASSTGLAGMYEQFF
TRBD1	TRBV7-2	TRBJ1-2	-	TGTGCCAGCAGCTTTACGATGGCCGGGACAGGGGATGGCTACACCTTC	CASSFTMAGTGDGYTF
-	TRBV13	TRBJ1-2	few	TGTGCCAGCAGCGGATCAGGCTATGGCTACACCTTC	CASSGSGYGYTF
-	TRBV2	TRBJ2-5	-	TGTGCCAGCAATAGGGAGCAAGAGACCCAGTACTTC	CASNREQETQYF
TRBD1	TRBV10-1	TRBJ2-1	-	TGCGCCAGCAGTGAGTTTGGACAGGGAGTCTACAATGAGCAGTTCTTC	CASSEFGQGVYNEQFF
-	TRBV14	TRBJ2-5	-	TGTGCCAGCAGCCAATCCGGGTTGGAGACCCAGTACTTC	CASSQSGLETQYF
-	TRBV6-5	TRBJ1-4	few	TGTGCCAGCAGTTACGGGCAGGGCCATAATGAAAAACTGTTTTTT	CASSYGQGHNEKLFF
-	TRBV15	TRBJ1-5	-	TGTGCCACCAGCAGAGGCGGAGAGGATCAGCCCCAGCATTTT	CATSRGGEDQPQHF
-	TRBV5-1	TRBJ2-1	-	TGCGCCAGCAGCTTGCCGGGACAACACAATGAGCAGTTCTTC	CASSLPGQHNEQFF
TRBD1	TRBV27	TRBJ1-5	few	TGTGCCAGCAGTTACACAGGGGCCGGCAATCAGCCCCAGCATTTT	CASSYTGAGNQPQHF
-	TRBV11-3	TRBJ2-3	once	TGTGCCAGCAGCTTAGCGGGGAAGGGCACAGATACGCAGTATTTT	CASSLAGKGTDTQYF
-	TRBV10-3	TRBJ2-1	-	TGTGCCATCAGTCCACGAGGGGGAAACAATGAGCAGTTCTTC	CAISPRGGNNEQFF
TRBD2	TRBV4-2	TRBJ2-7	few	TGTGCCAGCAGCCAAGATAACGCGGGAGGGCCCCTGGGCGAGCAGTACTTC	CASSQDNAGGPLGEQYF
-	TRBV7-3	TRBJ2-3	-	TGTGCCAGCAGCTTCCTCGGAGCCGAAAGGCAGTATTTT	CASSFLGAERQYF
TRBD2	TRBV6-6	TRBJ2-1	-	TGTGCCAGCAGTTACACTAGCGCATACAATGAGCAGTTCTTC	CASSYTSAYNEQFF
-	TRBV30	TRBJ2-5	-	TGTGCCTGGAGTGTACGGTCAGGGGAAGAGACCCAGTACTTC	CAWSVRSGEETQYF
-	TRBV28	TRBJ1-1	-	TGTGCCAGCAGTCCCGAGGACAGATACGAAGCTTTCTTT	CASSPEDRYEAFF
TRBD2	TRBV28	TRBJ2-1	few	TGTGCCAGCAGCCCTGGGACTAGCGGCTACAATGAGCAGTTCTTC	CASSPGTSGYNEQFF
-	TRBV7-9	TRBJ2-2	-	TGTGCCAGCCTGGAGTTTTCCGGGGAGCTGTTTTTT	CASLEFSGELFF
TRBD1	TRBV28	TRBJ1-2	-	TGTGCCAGCAGACGTGTAGGGGGCTACTATGGCTACACCTTC	CASRRVGGYYGYTF
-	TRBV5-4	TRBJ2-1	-	TGTGCCAGCAGCTTGGGACTAGACTACTACAATGAGCAGTTCTTC	CASSLGLDYYNEQFF
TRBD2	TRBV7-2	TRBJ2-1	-	TGTGCCAGCAGCTTCGCCGGGACTAGCGGGAGGGCCTATCCGTTCTTC	CASSFAGTSGRAYPFF
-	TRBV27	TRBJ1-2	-	TGTGCCAGCAGTTTACGGCCAGGGGTCTATGGCTACACCTTC	CASSLRPGVYGYTF
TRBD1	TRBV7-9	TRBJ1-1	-	TGTGCCAGCAGCACCCAGGGGGACTCCGCCACAGCTTTCTTT	CASSTQGDSATAFF
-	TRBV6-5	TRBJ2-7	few	TGTGCCAGCAGTTGGTCCCAGCGCACCTACGAGCAGTACTTC	CASSWSQRTYEQYF
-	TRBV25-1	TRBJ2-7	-	TGTGCCAGCAGTGAATACGGGTGGGCAGGGGCCTACGAGCAGTACTTC	CASSEYGWAGAYEQYF